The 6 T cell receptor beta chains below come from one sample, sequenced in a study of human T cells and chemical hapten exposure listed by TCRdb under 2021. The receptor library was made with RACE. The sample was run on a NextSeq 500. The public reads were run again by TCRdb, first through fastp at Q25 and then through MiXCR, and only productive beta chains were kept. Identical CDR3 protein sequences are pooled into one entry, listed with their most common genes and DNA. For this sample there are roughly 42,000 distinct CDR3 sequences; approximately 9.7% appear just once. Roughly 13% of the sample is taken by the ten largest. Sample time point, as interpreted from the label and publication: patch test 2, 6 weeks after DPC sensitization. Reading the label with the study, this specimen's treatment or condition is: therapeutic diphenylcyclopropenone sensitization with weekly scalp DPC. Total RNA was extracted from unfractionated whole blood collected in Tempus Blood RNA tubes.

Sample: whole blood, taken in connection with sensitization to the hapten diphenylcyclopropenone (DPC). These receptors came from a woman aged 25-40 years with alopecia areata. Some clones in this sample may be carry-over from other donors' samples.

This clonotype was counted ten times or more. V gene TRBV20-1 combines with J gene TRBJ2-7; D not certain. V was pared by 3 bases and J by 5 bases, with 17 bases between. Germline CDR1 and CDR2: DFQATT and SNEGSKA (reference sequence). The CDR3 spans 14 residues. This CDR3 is CSASLGLPADEQYF. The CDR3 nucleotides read TGCAGTGCTAGTCTAGGGCTCCCAGCCGACGAGCAGTACTTC.

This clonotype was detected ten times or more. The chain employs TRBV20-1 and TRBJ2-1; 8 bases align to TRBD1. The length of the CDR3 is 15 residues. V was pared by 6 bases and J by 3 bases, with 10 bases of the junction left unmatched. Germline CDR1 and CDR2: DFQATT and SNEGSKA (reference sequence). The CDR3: CSATAGGGNYNEQFF. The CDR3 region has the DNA TGCAGTGCAACGGCAGGGGGCGGAAACTACAATGAGCAGTTCTTC.

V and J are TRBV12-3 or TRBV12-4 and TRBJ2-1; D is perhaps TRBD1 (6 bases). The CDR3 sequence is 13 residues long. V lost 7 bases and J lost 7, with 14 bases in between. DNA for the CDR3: TGTGCCAGCACCCAGGGGAATCGGAATGAGCAGTTCTTC. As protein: CASTQGNRNEQFF.

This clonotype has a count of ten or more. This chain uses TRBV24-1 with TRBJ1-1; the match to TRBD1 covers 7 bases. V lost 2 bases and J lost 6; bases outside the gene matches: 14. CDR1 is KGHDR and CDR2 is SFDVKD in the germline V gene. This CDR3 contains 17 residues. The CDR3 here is CATSDSSQGIVGSEAFF. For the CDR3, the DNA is TGTGCCACCAGTGATTCCTCACAGGGGATCGTTGGGTCTGAAGCTTTCTTT.

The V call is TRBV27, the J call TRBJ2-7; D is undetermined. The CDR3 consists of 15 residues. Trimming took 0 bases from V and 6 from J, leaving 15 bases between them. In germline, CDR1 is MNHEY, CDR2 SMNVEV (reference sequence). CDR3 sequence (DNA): TGTGCCAGCAGTTTATCGAAGTTTGGGGAATCCGAGCAGTACTTC. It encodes CASSLSKFGESEQYF.

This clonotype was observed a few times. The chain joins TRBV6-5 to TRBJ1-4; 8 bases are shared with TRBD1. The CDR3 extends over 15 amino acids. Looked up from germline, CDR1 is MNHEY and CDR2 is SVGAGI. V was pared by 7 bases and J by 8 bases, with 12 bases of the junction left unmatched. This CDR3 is CASTRGAGGAEKLFF. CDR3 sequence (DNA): TGTGCCAGCACCAGGGGCGCAGGGGGCGCGGAAAAACTGTTTTTT.